The rows below give T cell receptor beta chains drawn from one sample of a study of PD-1 blockade in mismatch repair-deficient tumors. Profiling relied on immunoSEQ multiplex PCR, and the TCRdb table lists in-frame clones only, not all of them. The data show tens of thousands of clones, approximately 84% seen once. The input for sequencing was peripheral blood, taken about 81 weeks after starting pembrolizumab. All receptors derive from an adult with mismatch repair-deficient cancer. Both conserved end residues are part of each CDR3. The order of the fields is D gene, V gene, J gene, CDR3 protein. D genes are given only for firm matches.

D: .; V: TRBV9; J: TRBJ2-2; CDR3: CASSLGFPGELFF
D: TRBD1; V: TRBV2; J: TRBJ2-3; CDR3: CATNEDRAQITQYF
D: .; V: TRBV7-7; J: TRBJ2-5; CDR3: CASSSGVGETQYF
D: .; V: TRBV18; J: TRBJ1-2; CDR3: CASSPNPRNFPMGYTF
D: TRBD2; V: TRBV30; J: TRBJ2-3; CDR3: CAWSPASGRADTQYF
D: TRBD1; V: TRBV11-3; J: TRBJ2-1; CDR3: CASSVDRGGGEQFF
D: .; V: TRBV5-1; J: TRBJ2-1; CDR3: CASSTEDNEQFF
D: TRBD1; V: TRBV6-6; J: TRBJ1-2; CDR3: CASSGTRQGNGYTF
D: .; V: TRBV9; J: TRBJ2-7; CDR3: CASSEGYEQYF
D: .; V: TRBV5-6; J: TRBJ2-3; CDR3: CASSSSSGTQYF